Presented here are 32 T cell receptor beta chains from one specimen sequenced in a study of metastatic and nonmetastatic thyroid tumors. TCRdb re-processed the PCR reads through MiXCR. In the table there are 20,000 to 25,000 clones, under 35% of which are singletons. Ahead of thyroid surgery, no patient had received treatment of any kind. The sample comprised blood. These receptors were taken from a female donor with papillary thyroid cancer or a benign thyroid nodule (not recorded which). Some clones in this sample may be carry-over from other donors' samples.

This clone was recorded at least ten times. This chain joins TRBV5-1 and TRBJ2-1; 8 bases match TRBD2. The CDR3 length is 15 residues. Germline-derived CDR1 and CDR2 are SGHRS and YFSETQ. V lost 4 bases to trimming and J lost 8 bases; unmatched junction nucleotides: 11. CDR3 protein: CASSPSSGSFDEQFF. The CDR3 DNA is TGCGCCAGCAGCCCCTCGAGCGGGAGTTTCGATGAGCAGTTCTTC.

This clone rates as medium-sized. The same CDR3 arises from other DNA sequences in this sample as well. The chain recombines TRBV6-5 with TRBJ2-7; D is perhaps TRBD1 (5 bases). The CDR3 sequence is 14 residues long. Germline V gives CDR1 MNHEY, CDR2 SVGAGI. The V end was cut by 0 bases, the J end by 6 bases, with 12 bases between. This CDR3 reads CASSYSQGTSEQYF. The CDR3 nucleotides are TGTGCCAGCAGTTACTCCCAGGGAACATCCGAGCAGTACTTC.

Of note for this clone: At the DNA level, this CDR3 is encoded by other sequences in the same sample as well. V usage is TRBV2 and J usage is TRBJ2-2, with D uncertain. This CDR3 is 13 amino acids long. Germline V gene data show CDR1 as SNHLY and CDR2 as FYNNEI. V gave up 6 bases and J gave up 6 bases, with 11 bases separating them. CDR3 sequence: CASSRLVSGELFF. For the CDR3, the DNA is TGTGCCAGCAGCAGGCTGGTTTCCGGGGAGCTGTTTTTT.

This clone showed up many times. In the same sample, other DNA sequences code for this CDR3. The rearrangement links TRBV5-1 to TRBJ2-3; maybe TRBD2 (6 bases). Germline V CDR1 and CDR2: SGHRS, YFSETQ. This CDR3 has 14 amino acids. With 4 bases removed from V and 0 bases from J, the gap between germline ends came to 9 bases. The CDR3 region has the DNA TGCGCCAGCAGCCAGGGACTTAGCACAGATACGCAGTATTTT. Its translation is CASSQGLSTDTQYF.

By frequency in the sample, this clone is medium-sized. V gene TRBV6-5 combines with J gene TRBJ2-7, with 8 positions matching TRBD1. The germline V gene encodes CDR1 MNHEY and CDR2 SVGAGI. This CDR3 comprises 15 residues. Unmatched junction bases numbered 3, after V lost 0 bases and J lost 2 bases. DNA of the CDR3: TGTGCCAGCAGTTACTCCCCGGACAGGGCCTACGAGCAGTACTTC. Translating gives CASSYSPDRAYEQYF.

By frequency in the sample, this clone is medium-sized. The chain couples TRBV6-2 or TRBV6-3 to TRBJ1-5; a weak D match, TRBD1 (6 bases). V lost 5 bases, J lost 12 bases, and 11 bases lay in between. The CDR3 is 11 residues long. The germline V gene encodes CDR1 MNHEY and CDR2 SVGEGT. The CDR3 reads CASSHGQIQHF. Written as DNA, the CDR3 is TGTGCCAGCAGTCACGGACAGATCCAGCATTTT.

On this clone: The CDR3 does not close with the conserved phenylalanine or tryptophan, likely indicating a read error. DNA of the CDR3: TGCAGTGCGGATAGCATCTCGGGGGTCCGAGAGACCCAGTACCTC. This translates into CSADSISGVRETQYL. The V and J genes are TRBV20-1 and TRBJ2-5; tentatively, D is TRBD2 (6 bases). Per germline, CDR1 DFQATT and CDR2 SNEGSKA (reference sequence). The length of the CDR3 is 15 residues. V shed 6 bases and J shed 4 bases, with 21 bases lying between them.

The J gene is TRBJ2-6, the V gene TRBV4-1; 8 bases are a match to TRBD2. Germline V gives CDR1 MGHRA, CDR2 YSYEKL. The junction had 2 bases not matched to a gene; V was cut back by 2 bases and J by 2 bases. This CDR3 region has 16 residues. The CDR3 sequence: CASSQNSGTGANVLTF. The DNA of the CDR3 is TGCGCCAGCAGCCAAAATAGCGGGACTGGGGCCAACGTCCTGACTTTC.

This clone counts as medium-sized. The genes are TRBV19 and TRBJ2-7; 7 nucleotides match TRBD1. The CDR3 totals 16 residues. In germline, CDR1 is LNHDA, CDR2 SQIVND (reference sequence). After removal of 3 bases from V and 2 bases from J, the junction contained 10 bases not matched to a gene. CDR3 protein: CASSMAGTALAYEQYF. The CDR3 bases are TGTGCCAGTAGTATGGCCGGGACAGCGTTGGCCTACGAGCAGTACTTC.

By share, this clone counts as medium-sized. The V and J genes are TRBV6-1 and TRBJ2-5, with TRBD2 matching over 8 bases. The germline V gene has CDR1 MNHNS and CDR2 SASEGT. The CDR3 is made up of 13 amino acids. J gave up 5 bases and V 2 bases, and 1 base lay outside the gene matches. The CDR3 bases are TGTGCCAGCAGTGAACGGGAGGGCGAGACCCAGTACTTC. It codes for CASSEREGETQYF.

This sequence joins TRBV4-1 and TRBJ2-7; no clear D gene. The V gene lost 0 bases and the J gene lost 0 bases, with 12 bases spanning the gap. The V gene's germline CDR1 is MGHRA and CDR2 YSYEKL. There are 16 residues in the CDR3. The CDR3 DNA is TGCGCCAGCAGCCAAGATGATCGATCGACCTCCTACGAGCAGTACTTC. This encodes CASSQDDRSTSYEQYF.

This clone was seen at least ten times. This rearrangement joins TRBV5-6 to TRBJ2-5; the D gene is possibly TRBD2 (6 bases). The germline gives CDR1 SGHDT, CDR2 YYEEEE. This CDR3 region has 17 residues. The V gene lost 3 bases and the J gene lost 5 bases, with 23 bases spanning the gap. The CDR3 sequence is CASSSVGDGTVRETQYF. The CDR3 DNA follows: TGTGCCAGCAGCTCCGTGGGGGACGGGACTGTGCGGGAGACCCAGTACTTC.

This clone appeared many times. This chain joins TRBV5-6 and TRBJ2-2; D is uncertain. V lost 1 base and J lost 1, with 5 bases in between. The CDR3 runs 14 residues. Germline V CDR1 and CDR2: SGHDT, YYEEEE. The CDR3 spells CASSLLRNTGELFF. CDR3 coding DNA: TGTGCCAGCAGCTTGTTGAGGAACACCGGGGAGCTGTTTTTT.

This chain links TRBV6-5 with TRBJ1-5; 10 positions match TRBD1. The CDR3 totals 15 residues. CDR1 and CDR2 (germline): MNHEY, SVGAGI. V trimming: 4 bases; J trimming: 6 bases; junction bases outside the gene matches: 6. The CDR3 is CASSSMTGGTQPQHF. The CDR3 nucleotides are TGTGCCAGCAGTTCAATGACAGGGGGCACTCAGCCCCAGCATTTT.

The chain recombines TRBV11-1 with TRBJ2-1; D possibly matches TRBD1 or TRBD2 (5 bases each). The CDR3 runs 15 residues. CDR1 is SGHAT, CDR2 FQDESV, per germline (reference sequence). V lost 5 bases to trimming and J lost 4 bases, with 15 bases between them. The CDR3 DNA is TGTGCCAGCAGCGGGGGAATAGAGGGTTACAATGAGCAGTTCTTC. Translating it yields CASSGGIEGYNEQFF.

Ten or more counts support this clone. The rearrangement links TRBV30 to TRBJ1-1; D ambiguous. The germline V and J ends were trimmed by 4 bases and 1 base, with 16 bases remaining between them. The CDR3 length is 15 residues. CDR1 is GTSNPN and CDR2 is SVGIG in the germline V gene (reference sequence). As DNA, the CDR3 is TGTGCCTGGACCCAGCCGGGCCTAAAGAACACTGAAGCTTTCTTT. This gives the protein CAWTQPGLKNTEAFF. The variable domain in full, completed from reference TRBV30 and TRBJ1-1, reads SQTIHQWPATLVQPVGSPLSLECTVEGTSNPNLYWYRQAAGRGLQLLFYSVGIGQISSEVPQNLSASRPQDRQFILSSKKLLLSDSGFYLCAWTQPGLKNTEAFFGQGTRLTVV.

This chain connects TRBV9 to TRBJ1-5; D not certain. Trimming cost V 0 bases and J 1 base, with 5 bases left between them. Germline V gene data show CDR1 as SGDLS and CDR2 as YYNGEE. The CDR3 is 14 residues long. As DNA, the CDR3 is TGTGCCAGCAGCGTAGCTGGGAGCAATCAGCCCCAGCATTTT. The encoded protein is CASSVAGSNQPQHF.

The V call is TRBV4-1, the J call TRBJ2-7; 9 nucleotides align to TRBD1. The CDR3 spans 16 residues. The germline CDR1 and CDR2 sequences are MGHRA and YSYEKL. The V gene end was trimmed by 3 bases and the J gene end by 6 bases; junction bases not matched to a gene: 12. In DNA, the CDR3 is TGCGCCAGCAGCCATCCCCTCCGGGACAGGGATCGCGAGCAGTACTTC. Translating it yields CASSHPLRDRDREQYF.

This clone is medium-sized by share. The chain joins TRBV28 to TRBJ2-7; a possible D gene is TRBD1 (6 bases). CDR3 length: 12 residues. Germline values: CDR1 MDHEN, CDR2 SYDVKM. Trimming shortened V by 4 bases and J by 2 bases, and 6 bases separated the two germline ends. The CDR3 spells CASSSGAYEQYF. Here the CDR3 DNA reads TGTGCCAGCAGTTCAGGGGCCTACGAGCAGTACTTC. The full variable domain, completed using reference TRBV28 and TRBJ2-7, is DVKVTQSSRYLVKRTGEKVFLECVQDMDHENMFWYRQDPGLGLRLIYFSYDVKMKEKGDIPEGYSVSREKKERFSLILESASTNQTSMYLCASSSGAYEQYFGPGTRLTVT.

The chain couples TRBV20-1 to TRBJ2-1; D is perhaps TRBD1 (5 bases). CDR1 and CDR2 (germline): DFQATT, SNEGSKA (reference sequence). Trimming cost V 3 bases and J 4 bases, with 13 bases left between them. There are 14 residues in the CDR3. CDR3 protein: CSARRLGAYNEQFF. The DNA for the CDR3 is TGCAGTGCTAGGCGCCTAGGGGCTTACAATGAGCAGTTCTTC.

This clone was detected once. The chain carries TRBV20-1 and TRBJ1-1; 9 bases are a match to TRBD1. The germline gives CDR1 DFQATT, CDR2 SNEGSKA (reference sequence). V gave up 0 bases and J gave up 1 base; unmatched junction bases: 3. The CDR3 extends over 15 amino acids. The CDR3 DNA reads TGCAGTGCTAGAGATGGGACAGGGAGGAACACTGAAGCTTTCTTT. It specifies CSARDGTGRNTEAFF.

This sequence joins TRBV30 and TRBJ1-1, with D unclear. Germline CDR1 and CDR2: GTSNPN and SVGIG (reference sequence). CDR3 length: 14 amino acids. V gave up 2 bases and J gave up 0 bases, with 10 bases separating them. The CDR3 DNA follows: TGTGCCTGGAGTCCGGGTTCTATGAACACTGAAGCTTTCTTT. Translation: CAWSPGSMNTEAFF. Combining the CDR3 with reference TRBV30 and TRBJ1-1 gives the whole variable domain SQTIHQWPATLVQPVGSPLSLECTVEGTSNPNLYWYRQAAGRGLQLLFYSVGIGQISSEVPQNLSASRPQDRQFILSSKKLLLSDSGFYLCAWSPGSMNTEAFFGQGTRLTVV.

This clone was seen many times. This chain connects TRBV18 to TRBJ1-1, with D perhaps TRBD1 (6 bases). Germline CDR1 KGHSH, CDR2 LQKENI. Trimming shortened V by 5 bases and J by 4 bases, and 11 bases separated the two germline ends. This CDR3 comprises 13 residues. This CDR3 is CASSAGASTEAFF. In DNA form, the CDR3 reads TGTGCCAGCTCAGCAGGGGCCAGCACTGAAGCTTTCTTT.

This clone was picked up many times. This chain connects TRBV7-2 to TRBJ2-5, with 7 nucleotides matching TRBD1. CDR3 length equals 13 residues. V trimming: 5 bases; J trimming: 7 bases; junction bases outside the gene matches: 7. Germline V gives CDR1 SGHTA, CDR2 FQGNSA. CDR3 nucleotide sequence: TGTGCCAGCAGCCCGTGGGACAGTGTGACCCAGTACTTC. Translated, it gives CASSPWDSVTQYF.

This clone was detected ten times or more. V gene TRBV29-1 combines with J gene TRBJ1-4; D remains unclear. The V gene's germline CDR1 is SQVTM and CDR2 ANQGSEA. The ends were cut back, 5 bases at V and 0 bases at J, with 10 bases in the middle. This CDR3 contains 14 residues. CDR3 nucleotides: TGCAGCGTTTCCCAGCTCTCAACTAATGAAAAACTGTTTTTT. This translates into CSVSQLSTNEKLFF.

This clone was detected many times. A much larger clone lies a single base off, so this may be a read error. The chain carries TRBV7-9 and TRBJ1-3; no definite D call. The CDR3 sequence is 12 residues long. V gave up 5 bases and J gave up 8 bases, with 10 bases separating them. Germline CDR1 and CDR2: SEHNR and FQNEAQ (reference sequence). For the CDR3, the DNA is TGTGCCAGCAGCCCGTCCGTTGACACCATATATTTT. Translating it yields CASSPSVDTIYF. Filled out from reference TRBV7-9 and TRBJ1-3, the complete variable domain reads DTGVSQNPRHKITKRGQNVTFRCDPISEHNRLYWYRQTLGQGPEFLTYFQNEAQLEKSRLLSDRFSAERPKGSFSTLEIQRTEQGDSAMYLCASSPSVDTIYFGEGSWLTVV.

This sequence joins TRBV3-1 and TRBJ2-2; no clear D gene. Between the trimmed V and J ends, which lost 2 bases and 3 bases, there was a span of 10 bases. This CDR3 has 15 amino acids. Germline lookup yields CDR1 LGHDT and CDR2 YNNKEL (reference sequence). CDR3 DNA sequence: TGTGCCAGCAGCCAAAGTAGACGTTACACCGGGGAGCTGTTTTTT. It yields the protein CASSQSRRYTGELFF.

This chain links TRBV7-2 with TRBJ2-1; D ambiguous. Trimming cost V 5 bases and J 9 bases, with 14 bases left between them. CDR1 SGHTA and CDR2 FQGNSA come from the germline V gene. This CDR3 is 13 amino acids long. For the CDR3, the DNA is TGTGCCAGCAGCCGTGGACCCTGGATTGAGCAGTTCTTC. It specifies CASSRGPWIEQFF.

This clone is medium-sized. V gene TRBV12-3 or TRBV12-4 combines with J gene TRBJ2-7; no definite D call. The CDR3 length is 11 residues. V was trimmed by 6 bases and J by 2 bases, leaving 5 bases between them. CDR3 sequence (DNA): TGTGCCAGCAGCTCTCCCTACGAGCAGTACTTC. This gives the protein CASSSPYEQYF.

This rearrangement joins TRBV9 to TRBJ2-3; 9 bases match TRBD2. The J segment lost 3 bases and the V segment lost 0 bases, leaving 11 bases of the junction unmatched. The length of the CDR3 is 18 residues. The germline V gene has CDR1 SGDLS and CDR2 YYNGEE. CDR3 in amino acids: CASSVGSGSGGLTDTQYF. CDR3 bases: TGTGCCAGCAGCGTAGGATCGGGGAGCGGGGGGTTAACAGATACGCAGTATTTT.

This clone is classed as medium-sized (0.01 to 0.1%). The chain recombines TRBV5-1 with TRBJ2-1; 7 nucleotides agree with TRBD2. This CDR3 has 16 amino acids. Germline V gene data show CDR1 as SGHRS and CDR2 as YFSETQ. V lost 1 base to trimming and J lost 0 bases; unmatched junction nucleotides: 4. The CDR3 spells CASSLTSESSYNEQFF. DNA for the CDR3: TGCGCCAGCAGCTTGACTAGCGAGAGCTCCTACAATGAGCAGTTCTTC.

The CDR3 bases are TGTGCCTGGAGATTGGGACAGGGCTCCTACGAGCAGTACTTC. It translates to CAWRLGQGSYEQYF. The chain carries TRBV30 and TRBJ2-7; TRBD1 aligns across 9 bases. Germline V gene data show CDR1 as GTSNPN and CDR2 as SVGIG (reference sequence). This CDR3 region has 14 residues. The V segment lost 3 bases and the J segment 0 bases; nucleotides outside the gene matches: 3.